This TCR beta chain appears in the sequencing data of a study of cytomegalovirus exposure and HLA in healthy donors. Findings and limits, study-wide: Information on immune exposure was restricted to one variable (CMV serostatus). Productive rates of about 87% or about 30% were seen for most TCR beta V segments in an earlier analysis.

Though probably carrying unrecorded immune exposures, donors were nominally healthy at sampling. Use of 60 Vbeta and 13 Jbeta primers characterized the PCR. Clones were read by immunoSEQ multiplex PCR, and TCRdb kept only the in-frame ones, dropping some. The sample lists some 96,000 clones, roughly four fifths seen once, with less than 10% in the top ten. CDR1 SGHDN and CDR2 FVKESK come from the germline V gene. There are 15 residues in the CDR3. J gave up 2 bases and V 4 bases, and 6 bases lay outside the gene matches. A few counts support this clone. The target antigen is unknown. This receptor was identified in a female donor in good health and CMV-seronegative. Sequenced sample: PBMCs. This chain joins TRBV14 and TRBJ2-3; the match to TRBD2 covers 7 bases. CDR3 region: CASSPASGVTDTQYF. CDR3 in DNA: TGTGCCAGCAGCCCAGCCAGCGGGGTCACAGATACGCAGTATTTT.